The T cell receptor beta chain described here comes from a study of spatial heterogeneity in lung cancer. Sample share makes this clonotype medium-sized. Its antigen is still unknown. TCRdb recomputed calls from the 5' RACE reads with MiXCR, one row per CDR3 protein. The sample has about 3,900 distinct CDR3 sequences; about 4% are singletons. The sample's time point: sample taken at primary tumor resection. Extraction of whole RNA from tumor, nontumor lung or frozen PBMC preceded unsorted sequencing. Study-wide findings and caveats: Tracking of tumor mutation counts was seen in expanded intratumoral alpha and beta TCR counts.

The clonotype was recovered from a male donor with early-stage non-small cell lung cancer. The source was lung tumor tissue, collected at surgery.

The CDR3 DNA sequence: TGCGCCAGCAGCTGGACACTAGCGGGAGACAATGAGCAGTTCTTC. Translation: CASSWTLAGDNEQFF. This chain connects TRBV5-1 to TRBJ2-1, with 11 nucleotides matching TRBD2. Trimming at V came to 3 bases and at J to 5 bases, leaving 4 bases not matched to a gene. Per germline, CDR1 SGHRS and CDR2 YFSETQ. CDR3 length equals 15 residues.